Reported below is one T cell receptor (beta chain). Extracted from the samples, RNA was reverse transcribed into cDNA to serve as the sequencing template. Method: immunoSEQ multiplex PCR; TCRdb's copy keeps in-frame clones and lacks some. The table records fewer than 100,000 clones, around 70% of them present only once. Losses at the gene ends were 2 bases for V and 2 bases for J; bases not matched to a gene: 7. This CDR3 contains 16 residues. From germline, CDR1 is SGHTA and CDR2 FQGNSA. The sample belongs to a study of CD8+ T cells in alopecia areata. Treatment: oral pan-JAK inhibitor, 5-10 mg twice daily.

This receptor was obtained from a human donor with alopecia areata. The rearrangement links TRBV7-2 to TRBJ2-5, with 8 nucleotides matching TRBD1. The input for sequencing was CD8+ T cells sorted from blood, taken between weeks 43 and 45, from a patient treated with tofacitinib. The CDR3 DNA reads TGTGCCAGCAGCTTATCCGGACAGGGCCTTCAAGAGACCCAGTACTTC. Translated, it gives CASSLSGQGLQETQYF.